This is a list of T cell receptor beta chains from one sample in a study of shared clonotypes between healthy human individuals. The table came from immunoSEQ multiplex PCR; TCRdb's copy has only in-frame clones and leaves some out. In the table there are around 2.5 million clones, roughly 93% of which are singletons. The sample comprised naive CD4+ T cells from PBMCs. These receptors all stem from a man aged 18 to 35 in good health. Some clones in this sample may be carry-over from other donors' samples. CDR3s include the opening cysteine and the closing phenylalanine or tryptophan. Each record gives: V gene, J gene, clone size, D gene, CDR3 protein, CDR3 DNA. A D gene is named only where the DNA matches it firmly. Part of the rows lack a size; the others show once, few, many or a class for expanded clones.

>TRBV28|TRBJ1-5|NA|TRBD1
CASLSGDRGNQPQHF
TGTGCCAGCCTCTCGGGGGACAGGGGTAATCAGCCCCAGCATTTT
>TRBV5-4|TRBJ2-1|NA|TRBD1
CASSLAGQGGYEQFF
TGTGCCAGCAGCTTAGCGGGACAGGGAGGATATGAGCAGTTCTTC
>TRBV5-4|TRBJ2-2|NA|NA
CASSLGGINTGELFF
TGTGCCAGCAGCTTGGGGGGGATTAACACCGGGGAGCTGTTTTTT
>TRBV18|TRBJ1-1|NA|NA
CASSLRDVVFMNTEAFF
TGTGCCAGCTCACTTCGGGACGTCGTTTTCATGAACACTGAAGCTTTCTTT
>TRBV2|TRBJ2-6|once|NA
CARARVSGANVLTF
TGTGCCAGGGCGAGGGTATCTGGGGCCAACGTCCTGACTTTC
>TRBV28|TRBJ1-2|NA|TRBD1
CASSWDFRDRGREGYTF
TGTGCCAGCAGTTGGGATTTCCGGGACAGGGGGCGCGAGGGCTACACCTTC
>TRBV9|TRBJ1-2|NA|NA
CASSVDLPANYGYTF
TGTGCCAGCAGCGTAGACCTACCAGCTAACTATGGCTACACCTTC
>TRBV6-5|TRBJ1-3|NA|NA
CASRPPDRNTIYF
TGTGCCAGCAGGCCTCCTGATAGAAACACCATATATTTT
>TRBV5-1|TRBJ2-7|NA|NA
CASSLVPPGDEQYF
TGCGCCAGCAGCTTGGTCCCCCCAGGGGACGAGCAGTACTTC
>TRBV28|TRBJ2-1|once|TRBD2
CASSLFPEAGGRNEQFF
TGTGCCAGCAGTTTGTTCCCGGAGGCGGGAGGGCGAAATGAGCAGTTCTTC
>TRBV27|TRBJ2-7|NA|TRBD2
CASSLSSPGLAGGGEQYF
TGTGCCAGCAGTCTATCATCCCCTGGACTAGCGGGAGGTGGGGAGCAGTACTTC
>TRBV5-1|TRBJ2-3|NA|NA
CASSPGTGSTDTQYF
TGCGCCAGCAGCCCCGGGACGGGGAGCACAGATACGCAGTATTTT
>TRBV29-1|TRBJ2-7|NA|NA
CSVHSGNEQYF
TGCAGCGTCCACTCAGGGAACGAGCAGTACTTC
>TRBV18|TRBJ1-3|NA|NA
CASSPLRVGLSSGNTIYF
TGTGCCAGCTCACCACTTCGTGTCGGCCTCTCCTCTGGAAACACCATATATTTT
>TRBV6-6|TRBJ2-1|NA|NA
CASSFLTSSDEQFF
TGTGCCAGCAGTTTCTTGACTAGTAGCGATGAGCAGTTCTTC
>TRBV15|TRBJ2-7|NA|NA
CATSRDLAGSLYEQYF
TGTGCCACCAGCAGAGATCTCGCAGGGAGTCTTTACGAGCAGTACTTC
>TRBV7-9|TRBJ2-3|NA|NA
CASSASTDTQYF
TGTGCCAGCAGCGCGAGCACAGATACGCAGTATTTT
>TRBV20-1|TRBJ2-3|NA|NA
CSAPPGDTQYF
TGCAGTGCGCCCCCTGGGGATACGCAGTATTTT
>TRBV7-2|TRBJ2-7|NA|NA
CASSLEPGAYEQYF
TGTGCCAGCAGCTTAGAACCGGGGGCCTACGAGCAGTACTTC
>TRBV6-6|TRBJ2-7|NA|NA
CASSYSPDTSYEQYF
TGTGCCAGCAGTTACTCGCCGGACACTTCCTACGAGCAGTACTTC
>TRBV5-1|TRBJ2-3|NA|NA
CASSDPTRGPSTDTQYF
TGCGCCAGCAGCGACCCAACGCGCGGCCCTAGCACAGATACGCAGTATTTT
>TRBV9|TRBJ2-7|NA|NA
CASSVDTASSYEQYF
TGTGCCAGCAGCGTAGACACAGCTAGCTCCTACGAGCAGTACTTC
>TRBV29-1|TRBJ2-7|NA|TRBD1
CSVEGGQGGSSYEQYF
TGCAGCGTTGAGGGTGGACAGGGTGGGAGCTCCTACGAGCAGTACTTC
>TRBV7-3|TRBJ2-5|NA|TRBD1
CASSLLATGETQYF
TGTGCCAGCAGCCTCCTGGCGACAGGGGAGACCCAGTACTTC
>TRBV15|TRBJ2-7|NA|NA
CATSRGGAGATYEQYF
TGTGCCACCAGCAGAGGGGGGGCTGGGGCGACCTACGAGCAGTACTTC
>TRBV7-9|TRBJ2-3|NA|NA
CASSSASTDTQYF
TGTGCCAGCAGCTCGGCTAGCACAGATACGCAGTATTTT
>TRBV9|TRBJ2-7|NA|TRBD1
CASSARGGQGVVITDEQYF
TGTGCCAGCAGCGCGCGTGGAGGACAGGGGGTGGTAATTACGGACGAGCAGTACTTC
>TRBV6-1|TRBJ1-1|once|NA
CASVAVLRINTEAFF
TGTGCCAGCGTGGCGGTTTTAAGGATAAACACTGAAGCTTTCTTT
>TRBV6-1|TRBJ2-5|NA|NA
CASSLRDGQYF
TGTGCCAGCAGTCTAAGGGACGGCCAGTACTTC